Listed below are T cell receptor beta chains from one sample, sequenced in a study of T cell changes during pregnancy in multiple sclerosis. Data came from immunoSEQ multiplex PCR; TCRdb stores just in-frame clones and leaves some out. Here the sample spans 39,000 or so clones, roughly 91% being singletons. The source was CD8+ T cells from peripheral blood mononuclear cells, collected in the first trimester of pregnancy. These receptors originate from a female donor with multiple sclerosis, enrolled in a pregnancy study. CDR3s include the opening cysteine and the closing phenylalanine or tryptophan. The D gene is left open where the match is weak. For some rows the clone size is stated as once, few or many, or as a class when expanded; others skip it.

size: -
V: TRBV11-2
J: TRBJ1-1
length: 12
D: -
CDR3: CASSLSRGGAFF
DNA: TGTGCCAGCAGCTTATCCCGGGGGGGTGCTTTCTTT

size: -
V: TRBV9
J: TRBJ2-1
length: 16
D: TRBD2
CDR3: CASSGPSGGSYNEQFF
DNA: TGTGCCAGCAGCGGCCCCTCGGGGGGCTCCTACAATGAGCAGTTCTTC

size: -
V: TRBV19
J: TRBJ2-7
length: 14
D: TRBD1
CDR3: CASRTGTGLGEQYF
DNA: TGTGCCAGTAGGACCGGGACAGGGCTTGGCGAGCAGTACTTC

size: -
V: TRBV6-1
J: TRBJ2-7
length: 15
D: -
CDR3: CASSEDPSGAYEQYF
DNA: TGTGCCAGCAGTGAAGACCCCTCCGGGGCCTACGAGCAGTACTTC

size: -
V: TRBV11-2
J: TRBJ1-5
length: 15
D: -
CDR3: CASSFNSGSNQPQHF
DNA: TGTGCCAGCAGCTTTAATTCAGGGAGCAATCAGCCCCAGCATTTT

size: -
V: TRBV7-2
J: TRBJ2-7
length: 14
D: -
CDR3: CASSLGAGFDEQYF
DNA: TGTGCCAGCAGCTTAGGGGCGGGATTCGACGAGCAGTACTTC

size: -
V: TRBV2
J: TRBJ1-3
length: 15
D: -
CDR3: CASSDPRPSGNTIYF
DNA: TGTGCCAGCAGTGACCCCAGGCCGTCAGGAAACACCATATATTTT

size: -
V: TRBV7-9
J: TRBJ2-7
length: 13
D: TRBD2
CDR3: CASSFTSGYEQYF
DNA: TGTGCCAGCAGCTTTACTAGCGGATACGAGCAGTACTTC

size: -
V: TRBV2
J: TRBJ1-1
length: 13
D: -
CDR3: CASTNGGLTEAFF
DNA: TGTGCCAGCACAAACGGGGGGCTCACTGAAGCTTTCTTT

size: once
V: TRBV7-9
J: TRBJ1-4
length: 14
D: -
CDR3: CASSTGGVGEKLFF
DNA: TGTGCCAGCAGCACGGGGGGGGTTGGTGAAAAACTGTTTTTT

size: once
V: TRBV6-5
J: TRBJ2-5
length: 14
D: -
CDR3: CASSYKAGQETQYF
DNA: TGTGCCAGCAGTTACAAGGCAGGGCAAGAGACCCAGTACTTC

size: -
V: TRBV5-1
J: TRBJ2-7
length: 13
D: -
CDR3: CASSLAETYEQYF
DNA: TGCGCCAGCAGCTTAGCTGAGACCTACGAGCAGTACTTC

size: -
V: TRBV29-1
J: TRBJ2-1
length: 15
D: TRBD2
CDR3: CSVEGYSGGRDEQFF
DNA: TGCAGCGTTGAGGGCTATAGCGGGGGGCGGGATGAGCAGTTCTTC

size: -
V: TRBV2
J: TRBJ2-3
length: 19
D: TRBD2
CDR3: CASSDPLGLAASSTDTQYF
DNA: TGTGCCAGCAGTGATCCCCTGGGACTAGCGGCATCTAGCACAGATACGCAGTATTTT

size: -
V: TRBV5-5
J: TRBJ1-4
length: 15
D: -
CDR3: CASSLVTATNEKLFF
DNA: TGTGCCAGCAGCTTGGTAACGGCAACTAATGAAAAACTGTTTTTT

size: once
V: TRBV7-9
J: TRBJ2-1
length: 15
D: -
CDR3: CASSFVQGRYNEQFF
DNA: TGTGCCAGCAGCTTTGTACAGGGACGCTACAATGAGCAGTTCTTC

size: -
V: TRBV6-6
J: TRBJ1-5
length: 13
D: TRBD1
CDR3: CASAGGSAQPQHF
DNA: TGTGCCAGTGCAGGGGGGTCAGCTCAGCCCCAGCATTTT

size: -
V: TRBV2
J: TRBJ1-2
length: 17
D: TRBD1
CDR3: CASRSTINRGDNYGYTF
DNA: TGTGCCAGCCGCTCGACCATTAACAGGGGTGATAACTATGGCTACACCTTC

size: once
V: TRBV6-5
J: TRBJ2-7
length: 12
D: TRBD2
CDR3: CASRTSGGEQYF
DNA: TGTGCCAGCCGGACCTCGGGGGGCGAGCAGTACTTC

size: few
V: TRBV5-5
J: TRBJ1-1
length: 14
D: TRBD1
CDR3: CASSPGTGYPFAFF
DNA: TGTGCCAGCAGCCCCGGGACAGGGTATCCGTTTGCTTTCTTT

size: -
V: TRBV7-9
J: TRBJ2-7
length: 13
D: -
CDR3: CASSLTSSYEQYF
DNA: TGTGCCAGCAGCTTAACCAGCTCCTACGAGCAGTACTTC

size: -
V: TRBV7-9
J: TRBJ1-1
length: 16
D: -
CDR3: CASSLVGGGTDTEAFF
DNA: TGTGCCAGCAGCTTAGTCGGGGGGGGAACGGACACTGAAGCTTTCTTT

size: -
V: TRBV12-5
J: TRBJ2-2
length: 14
D: -
CDR3: CASGPGHTTGELFF
DNA: TGTGCTAGTGGTCCGGGACACACCACCGGGGAGCTGTTTTTT

size: -
V: TRBV18
J: TRBJ1-2
length: 13
D: -
CDR3: CASSPTDGYGYTF
DNA: TGTGCCAGCTCACCCACAGACGGTTATGGCTACACCTTC

size: -
V: TRBV5-8
J: TRBJ1-6
length: 19
D: -
CDR3: CASSWVTGTQSSYNSPLHF
DNA: TGTGCCAGCTCGTGGGTAACAGGGACCCAGAGCTCCTATAATTCACCCCTCCACTTT

size: -
V: TRBV29-1
J: TRBJ1-5
length: 13
D: -
CDR3: CSVDFLPGSPQHF
DNA: TGCAGCGTTGACTTTCTTCCAGGTTCCCCCCAGCATTTT

size: -
V: TRBV19
J: TRBJ2-7
length: 14
D: TRBD2
CDR3: CASSIGTSGYEQYF
DNA: TGTGCCAGTAGTATCGGGACTAGTGGCTACGAGCAGTACTTC

size: -
V: TRBV30
J: TRBJ2-1
length: 15
D: -
CDR3: CAWVQGEGVYNEQFF
DNA: TGTGCCTGGGTACAAGGGGAGGGGGTCTACAATGAGCAGTTCTTC

size: -
V: TRBV19
J: TRBJ1-1
length: 14
D: -
CDR3: CASSIEGLNTEAFF
DNA: TGTGCCAGTAGTATAGAGGGGCTGAACACTGAAGCTTTCTTT

size: -
V: TRBV27
J: TRBJ2-7
length: 13
D: -
CDR3: CASSFGSTYEQYF
DNA: TGTGCCAGCAGTTTCGGGAGTACCTACGAGCAGTACTTC

size: -
V: TRBV29-1
J: TRBJ2-1
length: 15
D: TRBD1
CDR3: CSVEDNRGLANEQFF
DNA: TGCAGCGTTGAAGATAACAGGGGGCTGGCTAATGAGCAGTTCTTC

size: -
V: TRBV4-3
J: TRBJ1-5
length: 17
D: -
CDR3: CASSQDPPGDSNQPQHF
DNA: TGCGCCAGCAGCCAAGATCCCCCAGGGGATAGCAATCAGCCCCAGCATTTT

size: -
V: TRBV7-9
J: TRBJ1-5
length: 16
D: TRBD1
CDR3: CASSLSGGGSNQPQHF
DNA: TGTGCCAGCAGCTTATCAGGGGGCGGGAGCAATCAGCCCCAGCATTTT

size: -
V: TRBV6-4
J: TRBJ1-5
length: 17
D: -
CDR3: CASSDSGRPVSNQPQHF
DNA: TGTGCCAGCAGTGACTCGGGGCGGCCGGTGAGCAATCAGCCCCAGCATTTT

size: -
V: TRBV19
J: TRBJ2-7
length: 15
D: TRBD1
CDR3: CASSISPRQGNEQYF
DNA: TGTGCCAGTAGTATCTCCCCCAGACAGGGCAACGAGCAGTACTTC

size: -
V: TRBV6-6
J: TRBJ1-1
length: 14
D: -
CDR3: CASSYARLLGEAFF
DNA: TGTGCCAGCAGTTACGCCAGGCTACTGGGTGAAGCTTTCTTT

size: -
V: TRBV7-9
J: TRBJ1-1
length: 12
D: TRBD1
CDR3: CASSPTGGEAFF
DNA: TGTGCCAGCAGCCCCACAGGGGGCGAAGCTTTCTTT

size: -
V: TRBV10-3
J: TRBJ1-1
length: 15
D: TRBD1
CDR3: CAISDQGGWRTEAFF
DNA: TGTGCCATCAGTGATCAGGGGGGCTGGAGGACTGAAGCTTTCTTT

size: -
V: TRBV4-2
J: TRBJ2-7
length: 13
D: -
CDR3: CASSPDFPYEQYF
DNA: TGTGCCAGCAGCCCCGACTTCCCCTACGAGCAGTACTTC

size: -
V: TRBV7-7
J: TRBJ2-2
length: 16
D: TRBD2
CDR3: CASSLGRGGNTGELFF
DNA: TGTGCCAGCAGCTTAGGTCGCGGGGGGAACACCGGGGAGCTGTTTTTT

size: -
V: TRBV9
J: TRBJ1-2
length: 16
D: TRBD1
CDR3: CASSPLRTGGVYGYTF
DNA: TGTGCCAGCAGCCCACTTAGGACAGGGGGCGTCTATGGCTACACCTTC

size: -
V: TRBV4-3
J: TRBJ1-1
length: 18
D: -
CDR3: CASSQDSTGIESFTEAFF
DNA: TGCGCCAGCAGCCAAGACTCCACAGGGATCGAGTCGTTCACTGAAGCTTTCTTT

size: -
V: TRBV19
J: TRBJ2-7
length: 13
D: TRBD1
CDR3: CASSTGTGVEQYF
DNA: TGTGCCAGTAGTACGGGGACAGGGGTCGAGCAGTACTTC

size: -
V: TRBV4-3
J: TRBJ1-1
length: 14
D: -
CDR3: CASSDQRMNTEAFF
DNA: TGCGCCAGCAGCGATCAGAGGATGAACACTGAAGCTTTCTTT

size: -
V: TRBV2
J: TRBJ2-1
length: 12
D: -
CDR3: CASSSVNNGQFF
DNA: TGTGCCAGCAGCTCGGTCAATAACGGGCAGTTCTTC

size: -
V: TRBV5-5
J: TRBJ2-7
length: 15
D: TRBD2
CDR3: CASSWTSGIFHEQYF
DNA: TGTGCCAGCAGCTGGACTAGCGGGATTTTCCACGAGCAGTACTTC

size: once
V: TRBV4-1
J: TRBJ2-5
length: 14
D: -
CDR3: CASSQGGRGETQYF
DNA: TGCGCCAGCAGCCAAGGCGGGCGGGGAGAGACCCAGTACTTC

size: few
V: TRBV10-2
J: TRBJ1-1
length: 13
D: -
CDR3: CASSAGGGTEAFF
DNA: TGCGCCAGCAGTGCGGGAGGTGGCACTGAAGCTTTCTTT